The sequence of this TCR beta chain was determined in a study of T cell changes during pregnancy in multiple sclerosis. Profiling relied on immunoSEQ multiplex PCR, and the TCRdb table lists in-frame clones only, not all of them. The repertoire consists of roughly 110,000 clones, with 85% to 95% occurring once and the leading ten covering around 1.5%. The receptor comes from a female donor with multiple sclerosis, enrolled in a pregnancy study. Source: peripheral blood, taken after pregnancy.

The CDR3 nucleotides read TGTGCCAGCAGTTTCCGGGACAGGGGGCGCATGGTTAGGACTGAAGCTTTCTTT. Amino acids: CASSFRDRGRMVRTEAFF. This chain links TRBV28 with TRBJ1-1, with 12 positions matching TRBD1. This CDR3 contains 18 residues. V trimming: 3 bases; J trimming: 5 bases; junction bases outside the gene matches: 13. From germline, CDR1 is MDHEN and CDR2 SYDVKM.